This note documents a single TCR beta chain sequence. Antigen: not known. Assay: immunoSEQ multiplex PCR; the TCRdb copy retains only in-frame clones and omits some. The data show about 53,000 clones, with 60% to 80% seen just once and 2% to 3% held by the top ten. The entry originates in a study of OX40 agonist ivuxolimab in advanced cancers. The study's findings and limits: Some patients who did not respond also had low normalized T-cell clonal expansion. At 0.1 to 3.0 mg/kg and by week 6, CD4+ and CD8+ T cells in the blood had expanded clonally.

Autoimmune disease history or systemic immunosuppression led to patients being barred. The CDR3 loop spans 12 amino acids. The V and J ends lost 6 bases and 8 bases respectively, with 13 bases between them. Germline CDR1 and CDR2: SGHTA and FQGNSA. Sequencing used CD4+ or CD8+ T cells sorted from blood, obtained in a trial of the OX40 agonist ivuxolimab. The J gene is TRBJ1-2, the V gene TRBV7-2; D remains ambiguous. The TCR was taken from an adult with an advanced solid tumor such as melanoma, head and neck, liver or kidney cancer. CDR3 protein: CASRPQAYGYTF. The DNA for the CDR3 is TGTGCCAGCAGGCCGCAGGCTTACGGCTACACCTTC.